This TCR beta chain was recovered during a study of blood T cell repertoires in COVID-19. As for the study in general: Acute and convalescent COVID-19 specimens originated in the United States, Italy and Spain. PBMCs, B-cell-depleted T cells, or T cells were the source of the cDNA or gDNA that made up the material.

This CDR3 has 15 amino acids. After removal of 4 bases from V and 8 bases from J, the junction contained 8 bases not matched to a gene. Germline loops: CDR1 SNHLY, CDR2 FYNNEI. Authors' methods: Quantification of nucleated cells was approximated via reference gene primer amplification. Data came from immunoSEQ multiplex PCR; TCRdb stores just in-frame clones and leaves some out. D and trimming were read from the DNA, whereas the V and J calls and clone size are those reported in that table. The table has 59,000 or so clones, under 90% seen once. The rearrangement links TRBV2 to TRBJ1-4, with 9 bases matching TRBD1. The sequencing sample was made of peripheral blood. The receptor comes from a woman aged 80 or older with active or convalescent COVID-19. As DNA, the CDR3 is TGTGCCAGCAGTGCGGGACAGGGTTTTGGGGAAAAACTGTTTTTT. Amino acid sequence: CASSAGQGFGEKLFF.